This T cell receptor beta chain is from a study of blood T cell repertoires in COVID-19. Only in-frame clones appear in the TCRdb table, and some are missing; sequencing was by immunoSEQ multiplex PCR. This table holds 250,000 to 350,000 clones, about 86% found once. The sample consisted of peripheral blood. The origin of this receptor is a young woman who had recovered from COVID-19.

CDR3 DNA sequence: TGTGCCAGGAGGGACAGGGGGCGGAACTATGGCTACACCTTC. Translated, it gives CARRDRGRNYGYTF. The chain is built from TRBV7-2 and TRBJ1-2, with 12 bases aligning to TRBD1. V lost 9 bases to trimming and J lost 2 bases; unmatched junction nucleotides: 4. This CDR3 contains 14 residues. CDR1 is SGHTA and CDR2 is FQGNSA in the germline V gene.